This paragraph covers one T cell receptor (beta chain) sequence. What it recognizes is unknown. TCRdb processed the reads anew with MiXCR; each CDR3 protein has one entry. The repertoire holds more than 650,000 distinct CDR3 sequences, about a third seen once, with 2.5% to 3.5% in the top ten. This specimen belongs to a study of T cell repertoires in cytomegalovirus infection. At the level of the study: Signatures in public TCR beta sequences pointed to both CMV infection and matching HLA type.

Broader study findings: The ex vivo response was dominated by HLA-C-restricted CMV-specific TCR beta clonotypes. The cumulative frequency of public TCR beta families identified carriers of CMV plus the relevant HLA.

The CDR3 contains 13 residues. The germline V gene encodes CDR1 MGHRA and CDR2 YSYEKL. V gave up 4 bases and J gave up 4 bases, with 11 bases separating them. The sample taken for sequencing was PBMCs. The origin of this receptor is a human donor in good health (CMV status not recorded). Some clones in this sample may be carry-over from other donors' samples. This chain connects TRBV4-1 to TRBJ2-7; no definite D call. CDR3 DNA sequence: TGCGCCAGCAGCCTGGTGATGTGGTACGAGCAGTACTTC. Amino acids: CASSLVMWYEQYF.